This TCR beta chain was profiled in a study of Graves' ophthalmopathy and Graves' hyperthyroidism. The CDR3 comprises 8 residues, both ends counted. Germline V CDR1 and CDR2: SGHDN, FVKESK. Amplification from RNA transcripts yielded the TCR beta CDR3 regions. In the first round, RT-PCR was carried out with HTBI primers, and a multiplex PCR formed the second round. TCRdb independently ran MiXCR on the multiplex PCR reads; one entry per CDR3 protein. The profile shows hundreds of thousands of distinct CDR3 sequences, approximately 39% of them singletons. Regarding this clonotype: The CDR3 does not end in the conserved phenylalanine or tryptophan, so this is likely a read error. It is unclear where the CDR3 begins or ends on the DNA, so no DNA is shown, and the CDR3 is as TCRdb lists it.

The chain recombines TRBV14 with TRBJ2-6. The source material was peripheral blood. This TCR was sampled from an adult man with Graves' ophthalmopathy. CDR3 protein: CASSQVGV.